Listed below are T cell receptor beta chains from one sample, sequenced in a study of spatial heterogeneity in lung cancer. TCRdb reprocessed the 5' RACE reads with MiXCR, giving one entry per CDR3 protein. The sample has roughly 45,000 distinct CDR3 sequences; roughly 20% are singletons. This material consisted of PBMCs, taken at follow-up. The receptor source for this set is a female donor with early-stage non-small cell lung cancer. The CDR3 runs from the conserved cysteine through the conserved F or W. The D gene is left open where the match is weak. Size is stated for part of the rows, as once, few or many counts, or as a class when the clone is expanded.

j_call v_call d_call clone_size cdr3_nt cdr3_aa
TRBJ2-3 TRBV18 NA few TGTGCCAGCTCACCAGCAGGGGTGGAGAGTACGCAGTATTTT CASSPAGVESTQYF
TRBJ1-1 TRBV5-4 NA NA TGTGCCAGCAGCTTGGTTTCCGGGCCTGAAGCTTTCTTT CASSLVSGPEAFF
TRBJ2-3 TRBV3-1 NA many TGTGCCAGCACCCCTGGAGGTGCAGATACGCAGTATTTT CASTPGGADTQYF
TRBJ2-7 TRBV2 TRBD2 many TGTGCCAGAGGACTAGCGGATTACGAGCAGTACTTC CARGLADYEQYF
TRBJ2-5 TRBV7-9 TRBD2 NA TGTGCCAGCAGGGAATCTAGCGGGAGTGAGACCCAGTACTTC CASRESSGSETQYF
TRBJ2-7 TRBV6-2/TRBV6-3 NA many TGTGCCAGCAAAGCGGTACTAAACTACGAGCAGTACTTC CASKAVLNYEQYF
TRBJ1-3 TRBV28 TRBD1 many TGTGCCAGCAGTGCCTGGACAGGGGGCTCTGAAAACACCATATATTTT CASSAWTGGSENTIYF
TRBJ2-1 TRBV7-9 NA NA TGTGCCAGAAGCTTATTCCTGTACAATGAGCAGTTCTTC CARSLFLYNEQFF
TRBJ2-7 TRBV7-9 NA many TGTGCCAGCACCATAACAGGCTACGAGCAGTACTTC CASTITGYEQYF
TRBJ2-5 TRBV20-1 NA NA TGCAGTGCTAGGAGCTCCTCCTCCGGGGGCTATGAGACCCAGTACTTC CSARSSSSGGYETQYF
TRBJ1-2 TRBV7-2 NA few TGTGCCAGCAGCCCGACTCTTGGGGTTCACTATGGCTACACCTTC CASSPTLGVHYGYTF
TRBJ1-5 TRBV7-8 NA many TGTGCCAGCAGCTTAGTCGGGGGCGGAAATCAGCCCCAGCATTTT CASSLVGGGNQPQHF
TRBJ2-1 TRBV5-1 TRBD2 few TGCGCCAGCAGCTTGGTCAGAGCGGGGGGTCCCTACAATGAGCAGTTCTTC CASSLVRAGGPYNEQFF
TRBJ2-3 TRBV6-1 NA many TGTGCCAGCAGTGAACTAGCGACTAGCACAGATACGCAGTATTTT CASSELATSTDTQYF